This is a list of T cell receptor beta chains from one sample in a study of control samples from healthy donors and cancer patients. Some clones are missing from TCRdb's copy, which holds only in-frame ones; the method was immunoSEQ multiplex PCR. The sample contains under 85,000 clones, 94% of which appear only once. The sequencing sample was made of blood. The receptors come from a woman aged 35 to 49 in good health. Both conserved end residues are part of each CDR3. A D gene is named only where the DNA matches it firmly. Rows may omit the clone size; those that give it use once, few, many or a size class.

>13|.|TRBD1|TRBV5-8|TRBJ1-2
CASSGQGARGYTF
TGTGCCAGCAGCGGACAGGGGGCGCGGGGCTACACCTTC
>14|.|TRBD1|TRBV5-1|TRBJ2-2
CASSSPGQGRELFF
TGCGCCAGCAGCTCCCCGGGACAGGGGAGGGAGCTGTTTTTT
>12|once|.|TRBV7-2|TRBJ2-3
CASRPDMGTQYF
TGTGCCAGCAGACCGGATATGGGTACGCAGTATTTT
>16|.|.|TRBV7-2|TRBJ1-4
CASSQLGGLPNEKLFF
TGTGCCAGCAGCCAGCTGGGGGGACTTCCTAATGAAAAACTGTTTTTT
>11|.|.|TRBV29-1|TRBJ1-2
CSVDRGRIRTF
TGCAGCGTTGACAGGGGCCGGATTCGTACCTTC
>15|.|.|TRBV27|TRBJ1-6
CASSQPTGVKSPLHF
TGTGCCAGCAGTCAACCGACAGGTGTAAAGTCACCCCTCCACTTT
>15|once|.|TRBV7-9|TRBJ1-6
CASSGGPGADSPLHF
TGTGCCAGCAGCGGTGGGCCCGGGGCCGATTCACCCCTCCACTTT
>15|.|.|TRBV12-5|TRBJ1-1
CASAQIGTLNTEAFF
TGTGCTAGTGCCCAGATTGGGACATTGAACACTGAAGCTTTCTTT
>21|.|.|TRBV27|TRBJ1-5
CASSPVHTTDSDEHSNQPQHF
TGTGCCAGCAGCCCCGTCCATACCACGGACAGCGACGAACATAGCAATCAGCCCCAGCATTTT
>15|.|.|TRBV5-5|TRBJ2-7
CASSLGTERPYEQYF
TGTGCCAGCAGCTTGGGGACAGAGCGCCCCTACGAGCAGTACTTC
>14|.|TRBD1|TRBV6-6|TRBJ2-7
CASSSGQGNYEQYF
TGTGCCAGCAGTTCGGGACAGGGAAACTACGAGCAGTACTTC
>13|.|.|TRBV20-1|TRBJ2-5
CSASSDRQETQYF
TGCAGTGCTAGTTCGGACCGACAAGAGACCCAGTACTTC
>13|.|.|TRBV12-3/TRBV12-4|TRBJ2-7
CASRSDRSWAQYF
TGTGCCAGCAGATCAGACAGGTCGTGGGCGCAGTACTTC
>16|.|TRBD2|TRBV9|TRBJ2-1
CASSVAFSGGFDEQFF
TGTGCCAGCAGCGTGGCCTTTAGCGGGGGATTTGATGAGCAGTTCTTC
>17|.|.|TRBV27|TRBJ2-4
CASHFSGRGLSKNIQYF
TGTGCCAGCCACTTCTCCGGAAGAGGGTTGAGCAAAAACATTCAGTACTTC
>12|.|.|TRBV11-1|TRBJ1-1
CASSLENTEAFF
TGTGCCAGCAGCTTAGAGAACACTGAAGCTTTCTTT
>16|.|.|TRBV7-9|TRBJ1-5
CASSPGQTRGNQPQHF
TGTGCCAGCAGCCCCGGACAGACCCGGGGCAATCAGCCCCAGCATTTT
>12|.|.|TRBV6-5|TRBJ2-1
CASSYRSNEQFF
TGTGCCAGCAGTTATCGCAGCAATGAGCAGTTCTTC
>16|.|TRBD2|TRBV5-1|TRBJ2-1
CASSSVTSGRGGEQFF
TGCGCCAGCAGCTCGGTCACTAGCGGGAGGGGTGGGGAGCAGTTCTTC
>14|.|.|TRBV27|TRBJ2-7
CASSDLRSQGEQYF
TGTGCCAGCAGCGACTTAAGAAGCCAGGGAGAGCAGTACTTC
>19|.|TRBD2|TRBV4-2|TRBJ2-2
CASSQGSSGGAGRTGELFF
TGTGCCAGCAGCCAAGGTTCTAGCGGGGGGGCCGGGCGAACCGGGGAGCTGTTTTTT
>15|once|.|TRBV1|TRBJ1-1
CTSSQGAGTNTEAFF
TGCACCAGCAGCCAAGGCGCGGGGACCAACACTGAAGCTTTCTTT
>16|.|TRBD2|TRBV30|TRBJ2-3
CAWSAGLAGVGDTQYF
TGTGCCTGGAGTGCGGGACTAGCGGGAGTAGGAGATACGCAGTATTTT
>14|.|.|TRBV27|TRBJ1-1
CASSRPGLNTEAFF
TGTGCCAGCAGTCGGCCAGGGCTCAACACTGAAGCTTTCTTT
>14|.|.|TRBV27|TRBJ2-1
CASSRGGSYNEQFF
TGTGCCAGCAGTAGGGGCGGGTCCTACAATGAGCAGTTCTTC
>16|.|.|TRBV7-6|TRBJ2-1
CASSSRPRGTYNEQFF
TGTGCCAGCAGCTCCAGGCCACGGGGGACCTACAATGAGCAGTTCTTC
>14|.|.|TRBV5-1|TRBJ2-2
CASSLELATGELFF
TGCGCCAGCAGCTTGGAGCTAGCGACCGGGGAGCTGTTTTTT
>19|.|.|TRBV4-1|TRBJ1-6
CASSQAEGTVSSYNSPLHF
TGCGCCAGCAGCCAAGCAGAGGGAACAGTGAGCTCCTATAATTCACCCCTCCACTTT
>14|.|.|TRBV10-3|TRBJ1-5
CATRGPDSNQPQHF
TGTGCCACGAGAGGACCGGATAGCAATCAGCCCCAGCATTTT
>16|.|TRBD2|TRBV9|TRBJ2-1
CASSAWTSGDYNEQFF
TGTGCCAGCAGCGCTTGGACTAGCGGTGATTACAATGAGCAGTTCTTC
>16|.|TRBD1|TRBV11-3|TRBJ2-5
CASSLGQGTSGETQYF
TGTGCCAGCAGCCTCGGACAGGGCACCTCGGGGGAGACCCAGTACTTC
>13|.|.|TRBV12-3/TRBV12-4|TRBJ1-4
CASSAVPPEKLFF
TGTGCCAGCAGCGCCGTTCCGCCGGAAAAACTGTTTTTT
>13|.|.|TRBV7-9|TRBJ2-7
CASSSGRFYEQYF
TGTGCCAGCAGCTCCGGACGGTTCTACGAGCAGTACTTC
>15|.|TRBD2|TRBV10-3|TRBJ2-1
CAIKVGSGTYNEQFF
TGTGCCATCAAGGTGGGAAGCGGGACCTACAATGAGCAGTTCTTC
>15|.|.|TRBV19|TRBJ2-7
CASSMTYVSSYEQYF
TGTGCCAGTAGCATGACCTACGTTAGCTCCTACGAGCAGTACTTC
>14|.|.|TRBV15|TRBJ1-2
CATSRDRGNYGYTF
TGTGCCACCAGCAGAGATCGGGGTAACTATGGCTACACCTTC
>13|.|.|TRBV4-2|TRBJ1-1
CASSQEGDTEAFF
TGTGCCAGCAGCCAAGAAGGGGACACTGAAGCTTTCTTT
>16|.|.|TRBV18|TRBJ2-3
CASSPPFTIYTDTQYF
TGTGCCAGCTCACCACCGTTCACGATTTACACAGATACGCAGTATTTT
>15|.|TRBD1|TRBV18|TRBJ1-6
CASSDRDPIGSPLHF
TGTGCCAGCTCAGACAGGGATCCTATAGGATCACCCCTCCACTTT
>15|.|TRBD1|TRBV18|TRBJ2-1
CASSPGQVRYNEQFF
TGTGCCAGCTCACCCGGACAGGTCCGATACAATGAGCAGTTCTTC
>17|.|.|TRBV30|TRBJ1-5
CAWSYDNGGDSNQPQHF
TGTGCCTGGAGTTACGATAATGGGGGCGATAGCAATCAGCCCCAGCATTTT
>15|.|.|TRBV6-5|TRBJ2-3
CASRLQAGGEDTQYF
TGTGCCAGCAGGCTTCAAGCCGGAGGTGAAGATACGCAGTATTTT